This entry describes one T cell receptor beta chain. Original processing notes: Amplifying reference gene primers gave estimates of nucleated cell counts. Measured with immunoSEQ multiplex PCR; TCRdb has only the in-frame clones, and not every one. V, J and clone size are those of that table, while D and trimming were read from the DNA. The data contain 150,000 to 200,000 clones, around 89% of them singletons. The sample belongs to a study of blood T cell repertoires in COVID-19. Across the study: Samples came from the United States, Italy and Spain, spanning acute and convalescent COVID-19.

V gave up 4 bases and J gave up 5 bases; unmatched junction bases: 12. Germline CDR1 and CDR2: MNHNS and SASEGT. The CDR3 consists of 16 residues. Sequenced input: peripheral blood. The V gene is TRBV6-1, the J gene TRBJ2-5; 8 bases fit TRBD1. The TCR sequence derives from a man aged 35 to 55 with active or convalescent COVID-19. CDR3 region: CASSAGQGLGGETQYF. The CDR3 DNA reads TGTGCCAGCAGTGCAGGACAGGGACTGGGCGGGGAGACCCAGTACTTC.